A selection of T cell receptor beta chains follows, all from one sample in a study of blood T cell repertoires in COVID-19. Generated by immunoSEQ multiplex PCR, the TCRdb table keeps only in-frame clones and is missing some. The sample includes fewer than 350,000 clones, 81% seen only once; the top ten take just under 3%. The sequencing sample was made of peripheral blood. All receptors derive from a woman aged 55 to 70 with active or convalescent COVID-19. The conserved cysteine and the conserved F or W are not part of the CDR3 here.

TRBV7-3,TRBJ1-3,ASSPGTAGNTIY
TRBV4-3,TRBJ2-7,ASSPYYEQY
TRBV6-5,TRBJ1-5,AARSLGRGQPQH
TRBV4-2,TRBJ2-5,ASSQYRGSQETQY
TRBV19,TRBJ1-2,ASSSRQLTNYGYT
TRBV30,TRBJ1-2,AWSVSATQVRGYT
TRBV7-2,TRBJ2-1,ASSLVRSGEQF
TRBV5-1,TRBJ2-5,ASSLGDSQETQY
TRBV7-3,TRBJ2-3,ASSSTGGANTQY
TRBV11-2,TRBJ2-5,ASSLRGGVWETQY
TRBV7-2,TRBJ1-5,ASSVQGAPWQPQH
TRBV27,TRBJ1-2,ASSLRGSRNYGYT
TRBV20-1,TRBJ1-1,SAPVDTEAF
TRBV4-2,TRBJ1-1,ASSQESGSMNTEAF
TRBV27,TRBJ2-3,ASSRQPYGTDTQY
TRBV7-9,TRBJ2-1,AGGQSTSYNEQF
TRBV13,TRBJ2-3,ASSLVLRRGDTQY
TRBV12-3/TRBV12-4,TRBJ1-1,ASSPPGRTEAF
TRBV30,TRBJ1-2,ACNQQSTNYGYT
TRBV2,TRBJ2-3,ASTRDNTDTQY
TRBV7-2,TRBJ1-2,ASSLTRQGINYGYT
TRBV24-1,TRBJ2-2,ATSDPWGGGTGELF
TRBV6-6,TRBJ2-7,ASTPGQTYEQY
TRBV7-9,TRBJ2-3,ASSDTSGGSTDTQY
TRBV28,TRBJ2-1,ASSLRTSAVYNEQF
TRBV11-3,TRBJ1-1,ASSLRRGEYTEAF
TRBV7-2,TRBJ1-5,ASSLVLSNQPQH
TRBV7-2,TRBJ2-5,ASSSGHPPWGTQY
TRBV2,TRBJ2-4,ASSWDSFIAKNIQY
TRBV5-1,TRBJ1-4,ASSLTGGSEKLF
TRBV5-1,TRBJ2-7,ASRRLAGAYEQY
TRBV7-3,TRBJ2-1,ASSLSYYNEQF
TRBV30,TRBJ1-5,AWSVWGGPTNQPQH
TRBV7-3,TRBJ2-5,ASSQSGPQETQY
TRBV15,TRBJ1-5,ATSSPAGRGGNQPQH
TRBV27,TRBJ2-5,ASSQLGGLETQY
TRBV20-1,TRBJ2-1,SASDSSRQF
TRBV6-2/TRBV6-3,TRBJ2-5,ASSYGALAGGQETQY
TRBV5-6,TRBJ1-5,ASSLAGGGSNQPQH
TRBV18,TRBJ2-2,ASGFEENTGELF
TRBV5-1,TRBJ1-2,ASSRGAEAGYT
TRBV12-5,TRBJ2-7,ASGGTYAGVEQY
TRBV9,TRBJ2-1,ASSVQRGGPYNEQF
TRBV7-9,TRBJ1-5,ASSFSDQPQH
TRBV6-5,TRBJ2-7,ASAGGLASYEQY
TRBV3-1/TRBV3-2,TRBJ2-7,ASSRQAGGYEQY
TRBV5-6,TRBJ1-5,ASSNTGQYQPQH
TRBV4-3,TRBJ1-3,ASSLRDQQGSGGNTIY
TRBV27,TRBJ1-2,ASSLKGGGYT
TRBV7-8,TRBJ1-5,ASSYNPSNQPQH
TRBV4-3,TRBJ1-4,ASSQDRLNEKLF
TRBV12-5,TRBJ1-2,ASGWDRGQKGYT
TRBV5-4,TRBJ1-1,ASSFQQGRSTEAF
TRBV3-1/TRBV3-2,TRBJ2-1,ASSQGPRALDNEQF
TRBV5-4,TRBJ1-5,ASSLEGGGQPQH
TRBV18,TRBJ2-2,ASSERTSGATGELF
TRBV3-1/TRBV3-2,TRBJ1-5,ASSPGTGFSNQPQH
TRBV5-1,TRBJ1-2,ASSAGQGIGYT
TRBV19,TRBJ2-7,ASSIVNTGPSYEQY
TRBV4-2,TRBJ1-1,ASSFDVGRTEAF